The 32 T cell receptor beta chains below come from one sample, sequenced in a study of shared clonotypes between healthy human individuals. TCRdb keeps only in-frame clones here, not all; method: immunoSEQ multiplex PCR. The data show over a million clones, around three quarters seen once. The source material was memory CD4+ T cells from PBMCs. Subset described: CD45RA-negative fraction. The receptors here all came from a man between 18 and 29 years old in good health. Some clones in this sample may be carry-over from other donors' samples.

In its sample, this clone was seen once. J is TRBJ2-1 and V is TRBV30, with a weak D call TRBD2 (5 bases). Germline assignment: CDR1 GTSNPN and CDR2 SVGIG (reference sequence). Trimming left V 0 bases short and J 1 base short, with 10 bases between. The CDR3 extends over 15 amino acids. CDR3 DNA sequence: TGTGCCTGGAGTGTAGGGCGGGTATCCTACAATGAGCAGTTCTTC. As protein: CAWSVGRVSYNEQFF.

The chain recombines TRBV2 with TRBJ1-2; a weak D match, TRBD1 (6 bases). The CDR3 extends over 14 amino acids. V was shortened by 5 bases and J by 2 bases, with 12 bases between the two germline ends. CDR1 is SNHLY, CDR2 FYNNEI, per germline. The CDR3 here is CASSIQGWNYGYTF. The CDR3 nucleotides are TGTGCCAGCAGTATACAGGGATGGAACTATGGCTACACCTTC.

As regards this clone: The same CDR3 arises from other DNA sequences in this sample as well. V usage is TRBV28 and J usage is TRBJ1-1; D gene ambiguous. Germline V CDR1 and CDR2: MDHEN, SYDVKM. The CDR3 consists of 12 residues. Trimming cost V 4 bases and J 2 bases, with 5 bases left between them. This chain's CDR3 is CASSSTNTEAFF. For the CDR3, the DNA is TGTGCCAGCAGTTCTACCAACACTGAAGCTTTCTTT.

The chain carries TRBV5-1 and TRBJ2-3; unclear D gene. From germline, CDR1 is SGHRS and CDR2 YFSETQ. V was pared by 0 bases and J by 1 base, with 9 bases between. This CDR3 comprises 15 residues. CDR3 protein: CASSLARVGTDTQYF. CDR3 nucleotide sequence: TGCGCCAGCAGCTTGGCACGGGTCGGCACAGATACGCAGTATTTT.

V and J are TRBV19 and TRBJ2-5; D is unresolved. Trimming removed 7 bases at V and 5 bases at J, with 20 bases between. This CDR3 has 15 amino acids. Germline CDR1 and CDR2: LNHDA and SQIVND (reference sequence). The CDR3 is CASTNSPGGWETQYF. CDR3 DNA sequence: TGTGCCAGTACCAACTCCCCAGGCGGCTGGGAGACCCAGTACTTC.

The V and J genes are TRBV10-2 and TRBJ1-4; D unresolved. The CDR3 runs to 16 residues. V was clipped by 3 bases and J by 4 bases, with 15 bases between them. The germline V gene encodes CDR1 WSHSY and CDR2 SAAADI. The CDR3 DNA is TGCGCCAGCAGTGAAGGCAGGTTGATTGGTAATGAAAAACTGTTTTTT. Translated, it gives CASSEGRLIGNEKLFF.

This clone showed up just once. V usage is TRBV6-1 and J usage is TRBJ1-2, with 11 bases identical to TRBD1. Germline lookup yields CDR1 MNHNS and CDR2 SASEGT. The CDR3 consists of 14 residues. The ends lost 5 bases at V and 8 bases at J; junction bases unmatched: 7. CDR3 DNA: TGTGCCAGCAGTTCCCGGACAGGGGGCGAAGGCTACACCTTC. It specifies CASSSRTGGEGYTF.

The genes are TRBV11-2 and TRBJ2-5; no reliable D call. The CDR3 loop spans 13 amino acids. The V gene's germline CDR1 is SGHAT and CDR2 FQNNGV. Trimming stripped 0 bases from V and 5 bases from J, with 7 bases between. The CDR3 coding sequence is TGTGCCAGCAGCTTAGATCAGTGGGAGACCCAGTACTTC. The encoded protein is CASSLDQWETQYF. Complete variable domain (other parts from reference TRBV11-2 and TRBJ2-5): EAGVAQSPRYKIIEKRQSVAFWCNPISGHATLYWYQQILGQGPKLLIQFQNNGVVDDSQLPKDRFSAERLKGVDSTLKIQPAKLEDSAVYLCASSLDQWETQYFGPGTRLLVL.

The chain has TRBV5-4 and TRBJ1-2; 9 bases agree with TRBD1. V dropped 5 bases and J dropped 6; count of bases not matched to a gene: 2. CDR1 is SGHNT, CDR2 YYREEE, per germline (reference sequence). This CDR3 region has 12 residues. CDR3 coding DNA: TGTGCCAGCAGTTGGGACAGGGATGGCTACACCTTC. This sequence encodes CASSWDRDGYTF.

The sample holds one count of this clone. The rearrangement joins TRBV7-8 to TRBJ2-7; D may be TRBD2 (6 bases). Germline V lookup: CDR1 SGHVS, CDR2 FQNEAQ. The CDR3 runs to 14 residues. The V and J ends lost 5 bases and 0 bases respectively, with 11 bases between them. The CDR3 loop reads CASSESGLSYEQYF. The CDR3 DNA sequence: TGTGCCAGCAGCGAATCGGGACTCTCCTACGAGCAGTACTTC.

V gene TRBV7-2 combines with J gene TRBJ1-1; D call uncertain. Trimming left V 4 bases short and J 0 bases short, with 9 bases between. This CDR3 is 14 amino acids long. CDR1 is SGHTA, CDR2 FQGNSA, per germline. The DNA of the CDR3 is TGTGCCAGCAGCTCGCAGAACATGAACACTGAAGCTTTCTTT. Translating gives CASSSQNMNTEAFF.

This CDR3 reads CASSYSIRQGPDEQYF. The CDR3, as DNA: TGTGCCAGCAGTTACTCGATTAGGCAGGGTCCGGACGAGCAGTACTTC. V usage is TRBV6-5 and J usage is TRBJ2-7; maybe TRBD1 (5 bases). CDR1 and CDR2 from the germline V gene are MNHEY and SVGAGI. The V gene lost 0 bases and the J gene lost 5 bases, with 17 bases spanning the gap. The CDR3 consists of 16 residues.

The genes are TRBV10-3 and TRBJ1-3; no clear D. This CDR3 spans 13 amino acids. Trimming stripped 7 bases from V and 5 bases from J, with 12 bases between. CDR1 is ENHRY and CDR2 is SYGVKD in the germline V gene. The CDR3, as DNA: TGTGCCATCACCCGAGACCTCCGAAACACCATATATTTT. Translation gives CAITRDLRNTIYF.

There are a few counts of this clone. V gene TRBV7-9 combines with J gene TRBJ2-2; 10 positions agree with TRBD2. With 5 bases clipped from V and 5 bases from J, the junction kept 5 bases outside the gene matches. Germline values: CDR1 SEHNR, CDR2 FQNEAQ (reference sequence). The CDR3 runs 15 residues. CDR3 protein: CASSHSSGRTGELFF. CDR3 bases: TGTGCCAGCAGCCACTCTAGCGGGAGAACCGGGGAGCTGTTTTTT.

Regarding this clone: The same CDR3 arises from other DNA sequences in this sample as well. The rearrangement joins TRBV5-1 to TRBJ2-3; the D gene is possibly TRBD2 (6 bases). The V gene lost 4 bases and the J gene lost 6 bases, with 9 bases spanning the gap. The germline V gene encodes CDR1 SGHRS and CDR2 YFSETQ. The CDR3 length is 12 residues. The CDR3 DNA is TGCGCCAGCAGCAACCTAGCGGATACGCAGTATTTT. Encoded protein: CASSNLADTQYF.

In its sample, this clone was seen a few times. The chain joins TRBV27 to TRBJ1-5; maybe TRBD1 (5 bases). CDR3 size: 16 residues. Germline values: CDR1 MNHEY, CDR2 SMNVEV (reference sequence). V gave up 2 bases and J gave up 1 base, with 12 bases separating them. The CDR3 reads CASSLKGTPSNQPQHF. The CDR3, as DNA: TGTGCCAGCAGTTTAAAAGGGACTCCGAGCAATCAGCCCCAGCATTTT.

About this clone itself: The sample carries other DNA sequences with the same CDR3. This chain uses TRBV5-1 with TRBJ1-5; tentatively, D is TRBD1 (5 bases). This CDR3 contains 14 residues. The ends were cut back, 0 bases at V and 4 bases at J, with 8 bases in the middle. CDR1 and CDR2 from the germline V gene are SGHRS and YFSETQ. The CDR3 DNA reads as TGCGCCAGCAGCTTGGTTGGGGGAAATCAGCCCCAGCATTTT. Its translation is CASSLVGGNQPQHF.

This clone is a singleton in its sample. The chain joins TRBV28 to TRBJ2-3; D is undetermined. CDR3 length equals 13 residues. V was cut by 2 bases and J by 6 bases, with 9 bases left in between. CDR1 MDHEN and CDR2 SYDVKM come from the germline V gene. In nucleotides, the CDR3 is TGTGCCAGCAGTTTAGCGGACCTGGATACGCAGTATTTT. Protein sequence: CASSLADLDTQYF.

Comment on this clone: This sample includes further DNA sequences coding for the same CDR3. The chain combines TRBV9 with TRBJ2-1, with TRBD2 identical over 7 bases. This CDR3 is 14 amino acids long. The germline V gene encodes CDR1 SGDLS and CDR2 YYNGEE. Trimming at V came to 0 bases and at J to 3 bases, leaving 0 bases not matched to a gene. The CDR3 coding sequence is TGTGCCAGCAGCGTAGCTAGCGGCTACAATGAGCAGTTCTTC. It encodes CASSVASGYNEQFF.

V gene TRBV28 combines with J gene TRBJ1-5, with a possible D match to TRBD1 (5 bases). Trimming stripped 3 bases from V and 4 bases from J, with 7 bases between. This CDR3 is built from 13 residues. Germline lookup yields CDR1 MDHEN and CDR2 SYDVKM. In DNA form, the CDR3 reads TGTGCCAGCAGTTTGTGGGGGAATCAGCCCCAGCATTTT. This codes for CASSLWGNQPQHF.

This clone was seen a handful of times. The chain couples TRBV7-3 to TRBJ2-3; unclear D gene. The germline V gene has CDR1 SGHTA and CDR2 FQGTGA. Trimming shortened V by 5 bases and J by 3 bases, and 9 bases separated the two germline ends. The length of the CDR3 is 13 residues. The CDR3 loop reads CASSRTWTDTQYF. CDR3 in DNA: TGTGCCAGCAGCCGAACTTGGACAGATACGCAGTATTTT.

The chain joins TRBV28 to TRBJ2-7; possible D gene TRBD1, 6 bases. The CDR3 consists of 17 residues. V lost 6 bases to trimming and J lost 0 bases, with 21 bases between them. CDR1 and CDR2 from the germline V gene are MDHEN and SYDVKM. The DNA of the CDR3 is TGTGCCAGCAGCCCACTTGGACAGACAAAAAGCTCCTACGAGCAGTACTTC. Its protein is CASSPLGQTKSSYEQYF.

The chain employs TRBV12-5 and TRBJ2-2; tentatively, D is TRBD1 or TRBD2 (5 bases each). Trimming removed 0 bases from V and 1 base from J, with 21 bases in between. The CDR3 extends over 20 amino acids. The germline gives CDR1 LGHNT, CDR2 FRNRAP. The CDR3 spells CASGLVRLGQNGGNTGELFF. DNA for the CDR3: TGTGCTAGTGGTTTGGTACGTCTGGGGCAGAACGGAGGGAACACCGGGGAGCTGTTTTTT.

The V call is TRBV6-5, the J call TRBJ1-3, with D tentatively TRBD1 (5 bases). The germline gives CDR1 MNHEY, CDR2 SVGAGI. The CDR3 totals 15 residues. Trimming shortened V by 2 bases and J by 1 base, and 9 bases separated the two germline ends. The CDR3 nucleotides are TGTGCCAGCAGTTACGCCCCAGGGTCTGGAAACACCATATATTTT. It is translated as CASSYAPGSGNTIYF.

This clone was counted once. The chain joins TRBV2 to TRBJ2-5; D gene unclear. Trimming shortened V by 6 bases and J by 7 bases, and 18 bases separated the two germline ends. Germline V gene sequence: CDR1 SNHLY, CDR2 FYNNEI. This CDR3 contains 14 residues. The CDR3 bases are TGTGCCAGCAGCGAAAAGAGTGCAGTTGGGACCCAGTACTTC. Protein product: CASSEKSAVGTQYF.

This rearrangement joins TRBV6-5 to TRBJ2-5; D gene uncertain. Germline CDR1 is MNHEY and CDR2 is SVGAGI. The CDR3 consists of 13 residues. The germline V and J ends were trimmed by 2 bases and 5 bases, with 9 bases remaining between them. The CDR3 nucleotides are TGTGCCAGCAGTTACAGGGTCGGGGAGACCCAGTACTTC. Protein: CASSYRVGETQYF.

This clone has only a few counts. This chain links TRBV28 with TRBJ2-5; the match to TRBD1 covers 8 bases. V trimming: 6 bases; J trimming: 2 bases; junction bases outside the gene matches: 2. This CDR3 comprises 13 residues. CDR1 MDHEN and CDR2 SYDVKM come from the germline V gene. CDR3 nucleotide sequence: TGTGCCAGCAGACAGGGGGGTCAAGAGACCCAGTACTTC. This translates into CASRQGGQETQYF.

The rearrangement joins TRBV11-3 to TRBJ2-1; weak D call: TRBD2 (5 bases). Per germline, CDR1 SGHNT and CDR2 YENEEA. This CDR3 is 11 amino acids long. The germline V and J ends were trimmed by 5 bases and 9 bases, with 8 bases remaining between them. The CDR3: CASSETSEQFF. The CDR3 nucleotides read TGTGCCAGCAGCGAAACTAGTGAGCAGTTCTTC.

The V and J genes are TRBV28 and TRBJ1-1; D unresolved. Germline V gene sequence: CDR1 MDHEN, CDR2 SYDVKM. This CDR3 is 13 amino acids long. The germline V and J ends were trimmed by 6 bases and 4 bases, with 12 bases remaining between them. The CDR3 sequence is CASRKRRITEAFF. The CDR3 DNA sequence: TGTGCCAGCAGGAAAAGAAGGATCACTGAAGCTTTCTTT.

The chain employs TRBV10-3 and TRBJ2-3; tentatively, D is TRBD2 (5 bases). Germline loops: CDR1 ENHRY, CDR2 SYGVKD. The CDR3 is 13 residues long. V was clipped by 6 bases and J by 0 bases, with 7 bases between them. CDR3 bases: TGTGCCATCAGAGCGGAAAGCACAGATACGCAGTATTTT. Protein product: CAIRAESTDTQYF.

As for this clone: Germline and junction disagree at one end, which may indicate a read error. The chain links TRBV4-1 to TRBJ2-1; D uncertain. The germline CDR1 and CDR2 sequences are MGHRA and YSYEKL. CDR3 length: 16 amino acids. CDR3 coding DNA: TGCGCCAGCAGCCCCCGGGTTAGGAGCATCTACAATGAGCAATTCTTC. It translates to CASSPRVRSIYNEQFF.

The chain carries TRBV5-4 and TRBJ1-6, with no clear D. In germline, CDR1 is SGHNT, CDR2 YYREEE (reference sequence). This CDR3 is 15 amino acids long. V was trimmed by 2 bases and J by 8 bases, leaving 14 bases between them. As DNA, the CDR3 is TGTGCCAGCAGCTTAGGACGGGAAAGGGATTCACCCCTCCACTTT. It translates to CASSLGRERDSPLHF.